This is a list of T cell receptor beta chains from one sample in a study of shared clonotypes between healthy human individuals. Profiling relied on immunoSEQ multiplex PCR, and the TCRdb table lists in-frame clones only, not all of them. The sample has about 600,000 clones, less than 97% seen once. The sample taken for sequencing was naive CD8+ T cells sorted from blood. The receptors were gathered from a woman aged 25-40 years in good health. Both conserved end residues are part of each CDR3. D genes are given only for firm matches. The size entry is marked missing in some rows and otherwise reads once, few, many or a size class.

TGTGCCAGTAGTTCCACCGGGACTAGCTTCTTCGAGCAGTACTTC	CASSSTGTSFFEQYF	TRBD2	NA	TRBV19	TRBJ2-7
TGTGCCAGCAGCCCCGGGACTAGAGAGATGAAGACCCAGTACTTC	CASSPGTREMKTQYF	TRBD2	NA	TRBV7-9	TRBJ2-5
TGTGCGAGCCGGGACAGGGTGAACACCGGGGAGCTGTTTTTT	CASRDRVNTGELFF	TRBD1	NA	TRBV27	TRBJ2-2
TGTGCCAGCAGCTTAGGCCTAAGTGGGAGGAACACTGAAGCTTTCTTT	CASSLGLSGRNTEAFF	NA	once	TRBV13	TRBJ1-1
TGTGCCTCAGGGTACTCCTACGAGCAGTACTTC	CASGYSYEQYF	NA	NA	TRBV28	TRBJ2-7
TGTGCCAGCAGCCGTACAGGTGAAGCTTTCTTT	CASSRTGEAFF	NA	once	TRBV7-9	TRBJ1-1
TGCAGCGTTGTATCGCGCCTAGCGGGAGGGATATCCTACGAGCAGTACTTC	CSVVSRLAGGISYEQYF	TRBD2	NA	TRBV29-1	TRBJ2-7
TGTGCCAGCAGGCCAGAGGTCCTGGTAGTGAATCAGCCCCAGCATTTT	CASRPEVLVVNQPQHF	NA	NA	TRBV2	TRBJ1-5
TGTGCCAGCAGCTTAAGACTAGCGGGAGTTGAGCAGTTCTTC	CASSLRLAGVEQFF	TRBD2	NA	TRBV13	TRBJ2-1
TGTGCGGGGGGTGAGGGATTGAGCTCCTACGAGCAGTACTTC	CAGGEGLSSYEQYF	NA	NA	TRBV7-9	TRBJ2-7
TGTGCCAGCACCAACACCGGGGAGCTGTTTTTT	CASTNTGELFF	NA	NA	TRBV7-6	TRBJ2-2
TGCGCCAGCAGCCCGGGACAGGGGACGAAGTACTATGGCTACACCTTC	CASSPGQGTKYYGYTF	TRBD1	NA	TRBV5-1	TRBJ1-2
TGTGCCAGCAGATCCGGGGGGGACACCGGGGAGCTGTTTTTT	CASRSGGDTGELFF	TRBD2	NA	TRBV28	TRBJ2-2
TGTGCCAGCAGCGACCCCGTGGGGGGAGTATACGAAGAGACCCAGTACTTC	CASSDPVGGVYEETQYF	NA	NA	TRBV9	TRBJ2-5
TGTGCCAGCAGTTACTTGGGACCCAATCAGCCCCAGCATTTT	CASSYLGPNQPQHF	NA	NA	TRBV6-5	TRBJ1-5
TGTGCCAGTGGGTCACTAACTAATGAAAAACTGTTTTTT	CASGSLTNEKLFF	NA	NA	TRBV19	TRBJ1-4
TGTGCCAGCAGCTTACTCAGTCCTAATGAGCAGTTCTTC	CASSLLSPNEQFF	NA	NA	TRBV7-3	TRBJ2-1
TGTGCCGCAGCCTTAGCATATGGCTACACCTTC	CAAALAYGYTF	NA	once	TRBV28	TRBJ1-2
TGTGCCAGCAGTTACTCGAAGACTGGCCACACAGATACGCAGTATTTT	CASSYSKTGHTDTQYF	NA	NA	TRBV6-5	TRBJ2-3
TGTGCCACACTCTCGGGCAGCCTTATTAACTATGGCTACACCTTC	CATLSGSLINYGYTF	NA	NA	TRBV10-3	TRBJ1-2
TGTGCCACCAGCAGAGAGGGTCCCTGGGGCATCAGTAGCAATCAGCCCCAGCATTTT	CATSREGPWGISSNQPQHF	NA	NA	TRBV15	TRBJ1-5
TGTGCCAGCAGCTTAGATCCAGGTACCACCCAGGAGACCCAGTACTTC	CASSLDPGTTQETQYF	NA	NA	TRBV7-6	TRBJ2-5
TGTGCCAGCAGCTCCGGGACTAGTCTTTTCGAGCAGTACTTC	CASSSGTSLFEQYF	TRBD2	NA	TRBV27	TRBJ2-7
TGTGCCAGCACGTCCCAAGGCTCCGACCTCACAGATACGCAGTATTTT	CASTSQGSDLTDTQYF	NA	NA	TRBV28	TRBJ2-3
TGTGCCAGCAGCCCCCCAGAGGGGACTAGCAGAAGGAGCACAGATACGCAGTATTTT	CASSPPEGTSRRSTDTQYF	TRBD2	NA	TRBV5-6	TRBJ2-3
TGCACCAGCAGCCAAGCAAATGCGGACCTCTACGAGCAGTACTTC	CTSSQANADLYEQYF	NA	NA	TRBV1	TRBJ2-7
TGTGCCAGCAGTTTTCAGGTCCTGGGTGACAAACAGGTTCCAGATACGCAGTATTTT	CASSFQVLGDKQVPDTQYF	NA	NA	TRBV28	TRBJ2-3
TGTGCCAGCAGCCCAATGGCAGCCGGGGCCTCCTACAATGAGCAGTTCTTC	CASSPMAAGASYNEQFF	NA	NA	TRBV7-9	TRBJ2-1
TGTGCCAGCAGCTTAGCGCCCGGATTGAACACTGAAGCTTTCTTT	CASSLAPGLNTEAFF	NA	NA	TRBV7-9	TRBJ1-1
TGTGCCAGCAGTTTCGTCCGGGGAGGCACAGATACGCAGTATTTT	CASSFVRGGTDTQYF	NA	NA	TRBV27	TRBJ2-3